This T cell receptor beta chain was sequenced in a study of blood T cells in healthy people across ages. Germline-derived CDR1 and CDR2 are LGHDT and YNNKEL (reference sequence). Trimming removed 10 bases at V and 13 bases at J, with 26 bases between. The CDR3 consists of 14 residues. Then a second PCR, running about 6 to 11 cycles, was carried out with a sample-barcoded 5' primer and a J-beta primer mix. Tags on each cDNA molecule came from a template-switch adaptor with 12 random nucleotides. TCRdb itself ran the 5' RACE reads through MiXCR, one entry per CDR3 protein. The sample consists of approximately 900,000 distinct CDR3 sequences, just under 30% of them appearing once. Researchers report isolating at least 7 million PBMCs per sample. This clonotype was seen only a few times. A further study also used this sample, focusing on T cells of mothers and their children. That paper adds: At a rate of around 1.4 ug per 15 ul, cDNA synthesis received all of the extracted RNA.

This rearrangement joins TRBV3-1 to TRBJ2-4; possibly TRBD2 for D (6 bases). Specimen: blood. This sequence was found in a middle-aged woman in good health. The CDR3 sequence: CANILGLAGFAQYF. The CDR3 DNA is TGTGCCAACATCCTCGGGCTGGCGGGGTTCGCGCAGTACTTC.